The rows below give T cell receptor beta chains drawn from one sample of a study of T-cell memory formation after mild COVID-19. TCRdb processed the 5' RACE reads anew with MiXCR; each CDR3 protein has one entry. In the table there are about 350,000 distinct CDR3 sequences, approximately 14% of which are singletons. The specimen was PBMCs or a T cell subset sorted from them (not recorded which). These receptors all stem from a man aged 18-30 years who had mild COVID-19 (a few samples of this study predate the infection). Cell type and time point are not known. CDR3s include the opening cysteine and the closing phenylalanine or tryptophan.

j_call v_call cdr3_aa
TRBJ2-3 TRBV7-6 CASSHQAGGYSSGDTQYF
TRBJ1-1 TRBV6-2/TRBV6-3 CASSYIGGTEAFF
TRBJ2-1 TRBV7-9 CASSSYDNEQFF
TRBJ1-6 TRBV7-9 CASSLEYGFKDSPLHF
TRBJ1-6 TRBV6-2/TRBV6-3 CASNAAVLAVSPLHF
TRBJ1-6 TRBV12-3/TRBV12-4 CASSFAGHSPLHF
TRBJ2-1 TRBV5-1 CASSYTGQGGSNEQFF
TRBJ2-7 TRBV7-9 CASSRVSVLYEQYF
TRBJ2-7 TRBV5-6 CASSLGAGPTYEQYF
TRBJ1-1 TRBV6-5 CASSYFGGDTEAFF
TRBJ1-1 TRBV2 CASSDLVLGAFF